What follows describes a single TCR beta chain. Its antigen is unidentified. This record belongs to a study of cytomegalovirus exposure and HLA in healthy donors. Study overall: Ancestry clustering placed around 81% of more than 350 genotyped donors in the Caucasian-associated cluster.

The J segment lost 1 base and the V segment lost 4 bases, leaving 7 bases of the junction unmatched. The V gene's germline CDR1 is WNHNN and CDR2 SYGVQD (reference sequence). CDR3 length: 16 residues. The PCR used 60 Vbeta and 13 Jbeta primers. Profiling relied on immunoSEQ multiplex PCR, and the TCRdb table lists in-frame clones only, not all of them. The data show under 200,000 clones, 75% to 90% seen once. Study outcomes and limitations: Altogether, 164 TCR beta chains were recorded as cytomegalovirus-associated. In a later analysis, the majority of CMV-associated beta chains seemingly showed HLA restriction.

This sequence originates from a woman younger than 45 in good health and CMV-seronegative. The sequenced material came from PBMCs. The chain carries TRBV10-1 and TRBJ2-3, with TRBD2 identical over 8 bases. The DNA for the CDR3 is TGCGCCAGCAGTGCCGAGCGGGGGTATGGCACAGATACGCAGTATTTT. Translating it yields CASSAERGYGTDTQYF.